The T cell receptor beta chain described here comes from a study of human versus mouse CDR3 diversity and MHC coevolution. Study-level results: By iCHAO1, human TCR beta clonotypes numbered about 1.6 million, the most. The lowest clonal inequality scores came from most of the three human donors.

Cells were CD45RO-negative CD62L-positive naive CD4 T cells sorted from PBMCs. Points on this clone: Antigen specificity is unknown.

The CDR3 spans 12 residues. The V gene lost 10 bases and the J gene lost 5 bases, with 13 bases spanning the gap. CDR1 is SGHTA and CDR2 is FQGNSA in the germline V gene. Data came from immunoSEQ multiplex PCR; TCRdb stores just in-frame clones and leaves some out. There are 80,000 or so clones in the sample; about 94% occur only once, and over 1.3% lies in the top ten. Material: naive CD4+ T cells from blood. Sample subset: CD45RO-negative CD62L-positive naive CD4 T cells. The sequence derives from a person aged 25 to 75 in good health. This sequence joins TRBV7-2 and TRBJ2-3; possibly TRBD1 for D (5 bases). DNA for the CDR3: TGTGCCATCACGCCAGGGCGAGATACGCAGTATTTT. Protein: CAITPGRDTQYF.